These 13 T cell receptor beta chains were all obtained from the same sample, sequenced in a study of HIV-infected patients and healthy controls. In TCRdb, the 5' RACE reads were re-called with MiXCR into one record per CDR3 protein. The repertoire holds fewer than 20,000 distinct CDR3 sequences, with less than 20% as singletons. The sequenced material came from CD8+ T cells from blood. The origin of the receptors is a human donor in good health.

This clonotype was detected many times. DNA of the CDR3: TGTGCCACCAGTGATATAGGCAGCAATCAGCCCCAGCATTTT. It encodes CATSDIGSNQPQHF. This chain connects TRBV24-1 to TRBJ1-5, with D unclear. Germline values: CDR1 KGHDR, CDR2 SFDVKD. V was clipped by 3 bases and J by 1 base, with 6 bases between them. The CDR3 consists of 14 residues.

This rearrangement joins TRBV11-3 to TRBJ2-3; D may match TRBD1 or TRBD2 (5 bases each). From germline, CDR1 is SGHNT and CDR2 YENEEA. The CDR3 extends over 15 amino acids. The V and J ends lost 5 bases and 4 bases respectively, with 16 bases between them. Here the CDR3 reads CASSASIGGADTQYF. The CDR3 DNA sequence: TGTGCCAGCAGCGCGTCCATTGGGGGAGCAGATACGCAGTATTTT.

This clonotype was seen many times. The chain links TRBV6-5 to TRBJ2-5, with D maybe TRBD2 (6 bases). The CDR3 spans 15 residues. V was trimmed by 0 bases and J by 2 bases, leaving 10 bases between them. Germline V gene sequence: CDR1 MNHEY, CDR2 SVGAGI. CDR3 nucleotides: TGTGCCAGCAGTTACTCGGAGGGCGGTCAAGAGACCCAGTACTTC. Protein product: CASSYSEGGQETQYF.

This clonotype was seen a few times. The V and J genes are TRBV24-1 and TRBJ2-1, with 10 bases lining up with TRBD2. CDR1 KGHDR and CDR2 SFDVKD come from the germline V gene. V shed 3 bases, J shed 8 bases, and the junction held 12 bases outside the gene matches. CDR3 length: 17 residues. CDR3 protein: CATSDTKREGPRDEQFF. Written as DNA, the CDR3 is TGTGCCACCAGTGATACTAAGCGGGAGGGCCCCCGGGATGAGCAGTTCTTC.

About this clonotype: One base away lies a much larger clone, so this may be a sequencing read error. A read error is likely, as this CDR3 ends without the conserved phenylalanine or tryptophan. The chain's CDR3 is CASSEWGYRDTDGYTS. The DNA of the CDR3 is TGTGCCAGCAGTGAATGGGGGTACCGGGACACGGATGGCTACACCTCC. The rearrangement links TRBV6-5 to TRBJ1-2; maybe TRBD1 (6 bases). The V and J ends lost 5 bases and 6 bases respectively, with 22 bases between them. This CDR3 is 16 amino acids long. Per the germline V gene, CDR1 is MNHEY and CDR2 is SVGAGI.

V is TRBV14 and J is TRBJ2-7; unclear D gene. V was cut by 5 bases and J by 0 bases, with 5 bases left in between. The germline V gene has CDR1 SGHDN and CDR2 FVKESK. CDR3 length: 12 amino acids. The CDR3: CASSSDSYEQYF. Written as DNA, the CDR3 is TGTGCCAGCAGCTCGGACTCCTACGAGCAGTACTTC.

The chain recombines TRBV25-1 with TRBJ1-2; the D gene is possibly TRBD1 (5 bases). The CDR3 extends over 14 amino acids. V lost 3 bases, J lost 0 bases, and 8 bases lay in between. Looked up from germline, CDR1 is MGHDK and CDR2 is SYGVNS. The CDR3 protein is CASSDMGANYGYTF. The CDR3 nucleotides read TGTGCCAGCAGTGATATGGGGGCTAACTATGGCTACACCTTC.

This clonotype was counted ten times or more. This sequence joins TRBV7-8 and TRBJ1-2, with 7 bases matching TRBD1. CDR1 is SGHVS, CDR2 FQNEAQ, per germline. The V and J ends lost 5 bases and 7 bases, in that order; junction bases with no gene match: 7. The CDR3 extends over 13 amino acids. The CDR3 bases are TGTGCCAGCAGCCCCCTGACAGGGTCTGGCTACACCTTC. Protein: CASSPLTGSGYTF.

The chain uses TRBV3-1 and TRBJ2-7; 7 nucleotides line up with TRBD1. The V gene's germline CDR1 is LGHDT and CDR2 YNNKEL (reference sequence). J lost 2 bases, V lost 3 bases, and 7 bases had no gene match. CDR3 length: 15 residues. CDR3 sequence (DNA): TGTGCCAGCAGCCACGGGACAGAAGGGACCTACGAGCAGTACTTC. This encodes CASSHGTEGTYEQYF.

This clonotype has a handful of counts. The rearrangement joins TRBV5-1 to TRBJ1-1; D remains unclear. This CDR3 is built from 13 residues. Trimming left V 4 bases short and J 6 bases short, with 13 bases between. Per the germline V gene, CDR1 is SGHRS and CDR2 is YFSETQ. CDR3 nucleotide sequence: TGCGCCAGCAGCGCCTACGGAGCGGCTGAAGCTTTCTTT. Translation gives CASSAYGAAEAFF.

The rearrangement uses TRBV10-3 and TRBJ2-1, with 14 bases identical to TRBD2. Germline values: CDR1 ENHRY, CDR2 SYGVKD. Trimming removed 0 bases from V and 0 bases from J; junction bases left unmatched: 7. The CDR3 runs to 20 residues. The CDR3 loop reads CAISESTTSGRGSSYNEQFF. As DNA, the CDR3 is TGTGCCATCAGTGAGTCGACGACTAGCGGGAGGGGAAGCTCCTACAATGAGCAGTTCTTC.

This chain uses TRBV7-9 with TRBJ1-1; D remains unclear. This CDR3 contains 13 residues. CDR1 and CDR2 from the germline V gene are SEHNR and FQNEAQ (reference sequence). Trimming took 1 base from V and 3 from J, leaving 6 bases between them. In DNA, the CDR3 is TGTGCCAGCAGCTTAGGTCCTCACACTGAAGCTTTCTTT. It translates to CASSLGPHTEAFF.

The CDR3 spells CASISQIGNYGYTF. The CDR3 DNA is TGTGCCAGCATCTCCCAAATCGGCAACTATGGCTACACCTTC. The J gene is TRBJ1-2, the V gene TRBV6-1; D uncertain. The CDR3 is made up of 14 amino acids. The germline V gene has CDR1 MNHNS and CDR2 SASEGT. V was shortened by 7 bases and J by 2 bases, with 14 bases between the two germline ends.